What follows are 18 T cell receptor beta chains derived from one specimen sequenced in a study of blood T cells in healthy people across ages. A second PCR of 7 to 11 cycles used a sample-barcoded 5' primer and a J-beta primer mix. MiXCR was run by TCRdb on the 5' RACE reads, yielding one entry per CDR3 protein. The data show 700,000 or so distinct CDR3 sequences, 22% seen once. The sequenced sample was blood. These receptors were obtained from a man between 65 and 79 years old in good health.

The chain is built from TRBV3-1 and TRBJ1-4; no reliable D call. V gave up 2 bases and J gave up 8 bases, with 15 bases separating them. The germline CDR1 and CDR2 sequences are LGHDT and YNNKEL (reference sequence). CDR3 size: 15 residues. The CDR3 region is CASSQSWRTYEKLFF. CDR3 coding DNA: TGTGCCAGCAGCCAATCTTGGAGAACCTACGAAAAACTGTTTTTT.

V and J are TRBV18 and TRBJ1-3; no reliable D call. V lost 2 bases and J 0 bases, leaving 11 bases between the germline ends. Germline V gene data show CDR1 as KGHSH and CDR2 as LQKENI. CDR3 length: 16 amino acids. CDR3 protein: CASSPWTARSGNTIYF. In nucleotides, the CDR3 is TGTGCCAGCTCACCATGGACCGCCCGCTCTGGAAACACCATATATTTT.

J is TRBJ2-5 and V is TRBV27, with a tentative D call TRBD1 (6 bases). The end of the DNA fits TRBJ2-7 better, so the J call may be wrong. This CDR3 has 13 residues. Per the germline V gene, CDR1 is MNHEY and CDR2 is SMNVEV (reference sequence). CDR3 coding DNA: TGTGCCAGCAGTTTATACCCCAGGGGCGAGCAGTACTTC. Translation gives CASSLYPRGEQYF.

The gene calls are TRBV7-6 and TRBJ2-1; 8 nucleotides line up with TRBD2. CDR1 and CDR2 (germline): SGHVS, FNYEAQ. J was trimmed by 4 bases and V by 3 bases; bases with no gene match: 5. This CDR3 is built from 15 residues. The CDR3 region is CASSLSGGIYNEQFF. DNA for the CDR3: TGTGCCAGCAGCTTGAGCGGGGGAATATACAATGAGCAGTTCTTC. The full variable domain, with the rest looked up from reference TRBV7-6 and TRBJ2-1, is GAGVSQSPRYKVTKRGQDVALRCDPISGHVSLYWYRQALGQGPEFLTYFNYEAQQDKSGLPNDRFSAERPEGSISTLTIQRTEQRDSAMYRCASSLSGGIYNEQFFGPGTRLTVL.

J is TRBJ1-4 and V is TRBV9; a possible D gene is TRBD1 (5 bases). In germline, CDR1 is SGDLS, CDR2 YYNGEE. V lost 4 bases to trimming and J lost 8 bases, with 12 bases between them. The CDR3 is made up of 13 amino acids. For the CDR3, the DNA is TGTGCCAGCAGCATGGGACGTGGGGAAAAACTGTTTTTT. Residues: CASSMGRGEKLFF.

In DNA, the CDR3 is TGTGCCTGGAAACCTTTCGGGCGGCTCTCTGGAAACACCATATATTTT. It yields the protein CAWKPFGRLSGNTIYF. The V gene is TRBV30, the J gene TRBJ1-3; D remains unclear. Germline V lookup: CDR1 GTSNPN, CDR2 SVGIG (reference sequence). Trimming took off 4 bases at V and 0 bases at J, with 16 bases between the two ends. CDR3 length equals 16 residues.

V and J are TRBV7-6 and TRBJ1-4, with D possibly TRBD1 on 5 matching bases. CDR1 is SGHVS, CDR2 FNYEAQ, per germline. V lost 0 bases to trimming and J lost 5 bases, with 10 bases between them. The CDR3 is made up of 15 amino acids. The DNA of the CDR3 is TGTGCCAGCAGCTTAGCGATTTCAGGGAATGAAAAACTGTTTTTT. Its protein is CASSLAISGNEKLFF.

This clonotype turned up a few times. V and J are TRBV18 and TRBJ2-5; 8 bases are a match to TRBD1. TRBJ2-1 explains the end of the DNA better; the J call may be wrong. The germline gives CDR1 KGHSH, CDR2 LQKENI. The CDR3 loop spans 12 amino acids. As DNA, the CDR3 is TGTGCCAGCTCACAGACAGGGGACGAGCAGTTCTTC. This sequence encodes CASSQTGDEQFF.

This chain uses TRBV29-1 with TRBJ2-1; the D gene could be TRBD1 or TRBD2 (6 bases each). The ends were cut back, 6 bases at V and 7 bases at J, with 16 bases in the middle. The germline V gene has CDR1 SQVTM and CDR2 ANQGSEA. The CDR3 contains 13 residues. CDR3 amino acids: CSVTGRGPNEQFF. The CDR3 DNA sequence: TGCAGCGTCACGGGACGGGGGCCTAATGAGCAGTTCTTC.

The chain recombines TRBV28 with TRBJ2-2, with D perhaps matching TRBD1 (6 bases). The germline V gene has CDR1 MDHEN and CDR2 SYDVKM. The V end was cut by 6 bases, the J end by 4 bases, with 12 bases between. The CDR3 totals 14 residues. This chain's CDR3 is CASRVQGITGELFF. CDR3 in DNA: TGTGCCAGCAGAGTACAGGGTATCACCGGGGAGCTGTTTTTT.

The CDR3 DNA reads as TGTGCCAGCAGTGGACAGTATTATGAGCAGTTCTTC. It yields the protein CASSGQYYEQFF. V usage is TRBV12-3 or TRBV12-4 and J usage is TRBJ2-1; D is possibly TRBD1 (6 bases). V shed 5 bases and J shed 8 bases, with 10 bases lying between them. The CDR3 spans 12 residues.

This clonotype was counted only a few times. The chain couples TRBV6-6 to TRBJ1-5, with a tentative D call TRBD1 (5 bases). The CDR3 consists of 14 residues. Trimming pared 9 bases from V and 0 bases from J, leaving 12 bases between. From germline, CDR1 is MNHNY and CDR2 SVGAGI (reference sequence). In nucleotides, the CDR3 is TGTGCCAGTAGAGGGGAGAATAGCAATCAGCCCCAGCATTTT. Amino acids: CASRGENSNQPQHF.

J is TRBJ2-1 and V is TRBV7-6, with a tentative D call TRBD1 (5 bases). With the DNA end fitting TRBJ2-7 better, the J assignment may be wrong. CDR1 is SGHVS, CDR2 FNYEAQ, per germline. This CDR3 is built from 14 residues. DNA for the CDR3: TGTGCCAGCAGTTCCCAATTTGGGGCTCACGAGCAGTACTTC. Its translation is CASSSQFGAHEQYF.

This clonotype came up a few times. The chain has TRBV14 and TRBJ2-1, with D uncertain. Trimming pared 2 bases from V and 3 bases from J, leaving 8 bases between. CDR1 and CDR2 (germline): SGHDN, FVKESK. CDR3 length: 14 residues. The CDR3 DNA reads TGTGCCAGCAGCCAATTTCAGTACTACAATGAGCAGTTCTTC. Protein: CASSQFQYYNEQFF.

This chain joins TRBV27 and TRBJ2-5; TRBD1 agrees at 7 bases. The CDR3 extends over 15 amino acids. Germline V gene lookup returns CDR1 MNHEY and CDR2 SMNVEV (reference sequence). With 1 base clipped from V and 3 bases from J, the junction kept 5 bases outside the gene matches. The CDR3 loop reads CASSLFPGGKETQYF. DNA of the CDR3: TGTGCCAGCAGTTTATTTCCAGGGGGAAAAGAGACCCAGTACTTC.

There are a few counts of this clonotype. The chain carries TRBV20-1 and TRBJ1-2; D is unclear. The CDR3 runs 12 residues. CDR1 DFQATT and CDR2 SNEGSKA come from the germline V gene (reference sequence). CDR3 sequence reads: CRPDGTYYGYTF. The CDR3 DNA follows: TGCAGGCCAGACGGAACCTACTATGGCTACACCTTC.

Ten or more counts support this clonotype. The chain recombines TRBV5-1 with TRBJ2-1, with D maybe TRBD1 (5 bases). The CDR3 is 15 amino acids. From germline, CDR1 is SGHRS and CDR2 YFSETQ. The V gene lost 0 bases and the J gene lost 3 bases, with 10 bases spanning the gap. CDR3 sequence (DNA): TGCGCCAGCAGCTTGGGCCAGGGATTCTACAATGAGCAGTTCTTC. Its translation is CASSLGQGFYNEQFF.

This clonotype was observed a few times. This rearrangement joins TRBV11-2 to TRBJ1-4, with TRBD1 as a possible D gene (5 bases). V was trimmed by 0 bases and J by 10 bases, leaving 15 bases between them. Germline V gene lookup returns CDR1 SGHAT and CDR2 FQNNGV. This CDR3 is 15 amino acids long. In nucleotides, the CDR3 is TGTGCCAGCAGCTTAGATGAGGGGCTCGGGAGAAAACTGTTTTTT. It specifies CASSLDEGLGRKLFF. The full variable domain, with the rest looked up from reference TRBV11-2 and TRBJ1-4, is EAGVAQSPRYKIIEKRQSVAFWCNPISGHATLYWYQQILGQGPKLLIQFQNNGVVDDSQLPKDRFSAERLKGVDSTLKIQPAKLEDSAVYLCASSLDEGLGRKLFFGSGTQLSVL.